This T cell receptor (beta chain) was sequenced in a study of identical twins. The V and J ends lost 4 bases and 9 bases respectively, with 20 bases between them. The CDR3 extends over 15 amino acids. The germline V gene encodes CDR1 SGHKS and CDR2 YYEKEE (reference sequence). TCRdb used MiXCR to reprocess the 5' RACE reads, holding one entry per CDR3 protein. The profile shows about 900,000 distinct CDR3 sequences, over 9% of them singletons. The same data also contributed to another study, on yellow fever vaccine responses in identical twins.

The receptor was derived from a young woman in good health. V gene TRBV5-5 combines with J gene TRBJ2-1, with D perhaps matching TRBD2 (6 bases). The material sequenced was PBMCs. CDR3: CASSRGLWEMGEQFF. As DNA, the CDR3 is TGTGCCAGCAGCCGGGGACTTTGGGAGATGGGTGAGCAGTTCTTC. Using reference TRBV5-5 and TRBJ2-1 for the parts outside the CDR3, the full variable domain is DAGVTQSPTHLIKTRGQQVTLRCSPISGHKSVSWYQQVLGQGPQFIFQYYEKEERGRGNFPDRFSARQFPNYSSELNVNALLLGDSALYLCASSRGLWEMGEQFFGPGTRLTVL.